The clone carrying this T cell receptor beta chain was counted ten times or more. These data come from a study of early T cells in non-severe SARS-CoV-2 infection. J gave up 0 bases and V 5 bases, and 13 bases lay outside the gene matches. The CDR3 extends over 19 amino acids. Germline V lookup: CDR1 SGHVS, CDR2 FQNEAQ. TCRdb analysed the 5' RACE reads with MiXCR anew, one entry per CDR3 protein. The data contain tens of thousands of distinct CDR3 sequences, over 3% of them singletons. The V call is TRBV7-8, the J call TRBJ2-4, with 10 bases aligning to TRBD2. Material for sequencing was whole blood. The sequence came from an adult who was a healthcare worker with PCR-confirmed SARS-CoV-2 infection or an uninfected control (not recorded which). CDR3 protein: CASSQTLAGEVRAKNIQYF. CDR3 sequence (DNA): TGTGCCAGCAGCCAGACCCTAGCGGGAGAAGTGCGAGCCAAAAACATTCAGTACTTC.